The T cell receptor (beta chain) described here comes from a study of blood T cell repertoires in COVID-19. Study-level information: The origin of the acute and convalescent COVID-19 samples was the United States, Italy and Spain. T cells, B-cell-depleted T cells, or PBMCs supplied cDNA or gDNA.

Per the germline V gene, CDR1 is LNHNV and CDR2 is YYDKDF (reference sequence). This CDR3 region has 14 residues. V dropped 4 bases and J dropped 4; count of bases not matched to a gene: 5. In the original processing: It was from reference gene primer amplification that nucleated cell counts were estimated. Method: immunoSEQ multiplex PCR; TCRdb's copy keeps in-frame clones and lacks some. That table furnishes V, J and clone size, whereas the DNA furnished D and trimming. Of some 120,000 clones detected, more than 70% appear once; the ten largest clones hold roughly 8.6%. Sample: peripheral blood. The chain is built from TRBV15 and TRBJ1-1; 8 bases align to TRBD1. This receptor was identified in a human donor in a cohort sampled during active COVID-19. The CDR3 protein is CATSTGGAGTEAFF. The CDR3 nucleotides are TGTGCCACCAGCACAGGGGGCGCGGGCACTGAAGCTTTCTTT.